This passage covers 27 T cell receptor beta chains from one sample sequenced in a study of Graves' ophthalmopathy and Graves' hyperthyroidism. Amplifying from RNA transcripts, the study obtained TCR beta CDR3 regions. First-round RT-PCR with HTBI primers preceded a second-round multiplex PCR. From the multiplex PCR reads, TCRdb called clonotypes with MiXCR, one entry per CDR3 protein. Of 150,000 or so distinct CDR3 sequences listed, 39% are singletons. Sequencing was done on a sample of peripheral blood. These TCRs come from a man aged 25 to 40 with Graves' ophthalmopathy.

This clonotype was recorded at least ten times. The chain recombines TRBV27 with TRBJ1-6, with 8 bases identical to TRBD1. Germline V CDR1 and CDR2: MNHEY, SMNVEV (reference sequence). The J segment lost 7 bases and the V segment lost 8 bases, leaving 7 bases of the junction unmatched. This CDR3 is 14 amino acids long. The CDR3 sequence is CASGWTGNNSPLHF. DNA of the CDR3: TGTGCCAGCGGATGGACAGGGAACAATTCACCCCTCCACTTT.

The chain carries TRBV12-3 or TRBV12-4 and TRBJ1-1; D not resolved. The CDR3 consists of 15 residues. Trimming took off 8 bases at V and 8 bases at J, with 24 bases between the two ends. The CDR3 here is CASLIKAAALEEAFF. The CDR3 DNA is TGTGCCAGCCTAATAAAGGCAGCTGCACTTGAAGAAGCTTTCTTT.

This clonotype occurred once. CDR3 sequence: CASRQTGAAGANVLTF. CDR3 nucleotide sequence: TGTGCCAGCAGGCAGACAGGGGCGGCTGGGGCCAACGTCCTGACTTTC. The chain couples TRBV12-3 or TRBV12-4 to TRBJ2-6; 8 nucleotides align to TRBD1. After removal of 6 bases from V and 2 bases from J, the junction contained 6 bases not matched to a gene. There are 16 residues in the CDR3.

The genes are TRBV7-6 and TRBJ2-5, with 15 nucleotides matching TRBD2. The CDR3 is 16 amino acids. Unmatched junction bases numbered 3, after V lost 2 bases and J lost 5 bases. In germline, CDR1 is SGHVS, CDR2 FNYEAQ. DNA of the CDR3: TGTGCCAGCAGCTTACGGACTAGCGGGAGGGTGGAGACCCAGTACTTC. Translation gives CASSLRTSGRVETQYF.

The genes are TRBV6-1 and TRBJ2-2; D is possibly TRBD1 (6 bases). The CDR3 is 15 amino acids. V lost 6 bases to trimming and J lost 3 bases, with 14 bases between them. Germline loops: CDR1 MNHNS, CDR2 SASEGT. CDR3 residues: CASSLGTLDTGELFF. The CDR3 nucleotides are TGTGCCAGCAGCCTCGGGACACTAGACACCGGGGAGCTGTTTTTT.

The chain links TRBV6-1 to TRBJ1-3; no definite D call. CDR1 and CDR2 from the germline V gene are MNHNS and SASEGT. The V gene lost 6 bases and the J gene lost 0 bases, with 15 bases spanning the gap. The CDR3 length is 16 residues. CDR3 amino acids: CASSDLDGPSGNTIYF. In nucleotides, the CDR3 is TGTGCCAGCAGCGATTTGGACGGACCCTCTGGAAACACCATATATTTT.

A few counts support this clonotype. The chain carries TRBV11-2 and TRBJ2-6; D is possibly TRBD2 (5 bases). The CDR3 sequence is 15 residues long. V was shortened by 6 bases and J by 3 bases, with 12 bases between the two germline ends. Germline CDR1 is SGHAT and CDR2 is FQNNGV. The CDR3 DNA reads TGTGCCAGCAGTTTGGACTTGAGTGGGGCCAACGTCCTGACTTTC. Its protein is CASSLDLSGANVLTF.

The rearrangement uses TRBV6-1 and TRBJ2-7; 10 nucleotides line up with TRBD2. CDR1 is MNHNS and CDR2 is SASEGT in the germline V gene. Trimming took 5 bases from V and 6 from J; bases not matched to a gene: 7. This CDR3 has 14 amino acids. Here the CDR3 reads CASSPVAGGGEQYF. CDR3 sequence (DNA): TGTGCCAGCAGTCCCGTAGCGGGAGGCGGCGAGCAGTACTTC.

This clonotype was recorded at least ten times. The rearrangement joins TRBV24-1 to TRBJ1-1; 8 positions agree with TRBD1. Unmatched junction bases numbered 9, after V lost 7 bases and J lost 3 bases. Germline V gene lookup returns CDR1 KGHDR and CDR2 SFDVKD. The CDR3 has 15 residues. Written as DNA, the CDR3 is TGTGCCACCAGGCCCGGGACAGGCCTAGACACTGAAGCTTTCTTT. The encoded protein is CATRPGTGLDTEAFF.

The sample holds many counts of this clonotype. The chain has TRBV20-1 and TRBJ2-4; 7 bases fit TRBD1. Germline V CDR1 and CDR2: DFQATT, SNEGSKA (reference sequence). J lost 1 base, V lost 2 bases, and 5 bases had no gene match. The CDR3 extends over 15 amino acids. The CDR3 region is CSARRGGAAKNIQYF. The CDR3 region has the DNA TGCAGTGCTAGAAGAGGGGGCGCGGCCAAAAACATTCAGTACTTC.

The rearrangement uses TRBV2 and TRBJ2-5; D possibly corresponds to TRBD2 (6 bases). This CDR3 contains 11 residues. Germline CDR1 and CDR2: SNHLY and FYNNEI. V was trimmed by 6 bases and J by 9 bases, leaving 11 bases between them. CDR3 nucleotide sequence: TGTGCCAGCAGCCAGACTAGTGCCCAGTACTTC. It encodes CASSQTSAQYF.

There are many counts of this clonotype. The rearrangement joins TRBV12-3 or TRBV12-4 to TRBJ2-7, with D tentatively TRBD1 (5 bases). V was clipped by 2 bases and J by 5 bases, with 10 bases between them. The CDR3 extends over 13 amino acids. For the CDR3, the DNA is TGTGCCAGCAGTTTAAGGCAGGGCGACGAGCAGTACTTC. Translated, it gives CASSLRQGDEQYF.

The gene calls are TRBV6-2 or TRBV6-3 and TRBJ2-7, with D possibly being TRBD2 (5 bases). The germline gives CDR1 MNHEY, CDR2 SVGEGT. Trimming cost V 6 bases and J 7 bases, with 22 bases left between them. CDR3 length equals 15 residues. CDR3 amino acids: CASSLPGSERGEQYF. CDR3 coding DNA: TGTGCCAGCAGCCTACCCGGGTCCGAGCGAGGGGAGCAGTACTTC.

This clonotype was detected many times. For the CDR3, the DNA is TGTGCCAGCAGCTTAAGCCGGGGCGAGCAGTACTTC. Amino acids: CASSLSRGEQYF. V usage is TRBV7-8 and J usage is TRBJ2-7; possible D gene TRBD2, 5 bases. With 2 bases removed from V and 6 bases from J, the gap between germline ends came to 8 bases. This CDR3 has 12 amino acids. Germline V gene data show CDR1 as SGHVS and CDR2 as FQNEAQ. Full variable domain (missing parts from reference TRBV7-8 and TRBJ2-7): GAGVSQSPRYKVAKRGQDVALRCDPISGHVSLFWYQQALGQGPEFLTYFQNEAQLDKSGLPSDRFFAERPEGSVSTLKIQRTQQEDSAVYLCASSLSRGEQYFGPGTRLTVT.

This clonotype turned up a few times. V is TRBV2 and J is TRBJ2-7, with 8 nucleotides matching TRBD2. Germline V lookup: CDR1 SNHLY, CDR2 FYNNEI. This CDR3 has 15 amino acids. V shed 3 bases and J 0 bases; nucleotides not matched to a gene: 4. The CDR3, as DNA: TGTGCCAGCAGTGACTCACTAGCGGTCTCCTACGAGCAGTACTTC. Residues: CASSDSLAVSYEQYF.

The rearrangement uses TRBV19 and TRBJ2-7, with D tentatively TRBD1 (5 bases). Trimming took off 6 bases at V and 4 bases at J, with 19 bases between the two ends. The germline V gene has CDR1 LNHDA and CDR2 SQIVND (reference sequence). The CDR3 has 15 amino acids. CDR3 in amino acids: CASRQDNLGPYEQYF. The CDR3, as DNA: TGTGCCAGTAGACAGGACAACTTGGGGCCTTACGAGCAGTACTTC.

This clonotype was counted at least ten times. The genes are TRBV28 and TRBJ2-5; TRBD1 might be the D (5 bases). Germline V lookup: CDR1 MDHEN, CDR2 SYDVKM. The V end was cut by 1 base, the J end by 4 bases, with 13 bases between. The CDR3 is 15 residues long. CDR3 loop: CASSLLAGQGETQYF. The CDR3 DNA reads as TGTGCCAGCAGTTTATTGGCAGGGCAGGGAGAGACCCAGTACTTC.

This clonotype showed up many times. The chain carries TRBV7-2 and TRBJ1-5; no definite D call. Germline lookup yields CDR1 SGHTA and CDR2 FQGNSA. The CDR3 is 14 residues long. Trimming cost V 2 bases and J 0 bases, with 5 bases left between them. This CDR3 reads CASSLLNSNQPQHF. The CDR3 DNA follows: TGTGCCAGCAGCTTACTGAATAGCAATCAGCCCCAGCATTTT.

The V and J genes are TRBV20-1 and TRBJ1-2, with no clear D. Germline V gene data show CDR1 as DFQATT and CDR2 as SNEGSKA (reference sequence). The CDR3 is 10 amino acids. The ends were cut back, 5 bases at V and 11 bases at J, with 12 bases in the middle. CDR3 nucleotides: TGCAGTGCTCAAGGGCCGTGGTACACCTTC. This encodes CSAQGPWYTF.

This clonotype was detected many times. The CDR3 is CASTSAGGGSPLHF. Written as DNA, the CDR3 is TGTGCCAGCACCTCTGCGGGTGGAGGGTCACCCCTCCACTTT. The chain links TRBV27 to TRBJ1-6; the D is unclear. Deletions cut 7 bases from V and 10 bases from J, with 17 bases between. The CDR3 runs 14 residues. Germline CDR1 and CDR2: MNHEY and SMNVEV (reference sequence).

In its sample, this clonotype was seen many times. This chain connects TRBV11-2 to TRBJ1-2; 7 nucleotides align to TRBD1. Germline V lookup: CDR1 SGHAT, CDR2 FQNNGV. This CDR3 is 16 amino acids long. V lost 5 bases and J lost 4; bases outside the gene matches: 13. CDR3 residues: CASSRDRISPSYGYTF. DNA for the CDR3: TGTGCCAGCAGCCGGGACAGAATCTCCCCTAGCTATGGCTACACCTTC.

This clonotype was seen repeatedly, ten times or more. DNA of the CDR3: TGTGCCTGGAGTGGTGGGCCCCTGGATGGGGCTTTCTTT. Translating gives CAWSGGPLDGAFF. The V and J genes are TRBV30 and TRBJ1-1; no reliable D call. The CDR3 is 13 amino acids. Germline V gene sequence: CDR1 GTSNPN, CDR2 SVGIG (reference sequence). Trimming removed 1 base at V and 11 bases at J, with 17 bases between.

This clonotype has at least ten counts. The CDR3 sequence: CSALSDGTNTEAFF. The CDR3 DNA follows: TGCAGTGCATTAAGTGACGGCACGAACACTGAAGCTTTCTTT. The chain employs TRBV20-1 and TRBJ1-1; D is undetermined. Germline CDR1 is DFQATT and CDR2 is SNEGSKA (reference sequence). This CDR3 contains 14 residues. V was shortened by 6 bases and J by 1 base, with 15 bases between the two germline ends.

Ten or more counts support this clonotype. This rearrangement joins TRBV4-3 to TRBJ1-3; no reliable D call. The CDR3 spans 13 residues. CDR1 and CDR2 (germline): LGHNA, YSLEER. Deletions cut 1 base from V and 6 bases from J, with 7 bases between. CDR3 nucleotide sequence: TGCGCCAGCAGCCAAGTTGTCGAAAACACCATATATTTT. This gives the protein CASSQVVENTIYF.

This clonotype was detected only once. In DNA, the CDR3 is TGTGCCAGCAGTTACCCGAAGGAGAGGGGGTTCTCCTACGAGCAGTACTTC. It yields the protein CASSYPKERGFSYEQYF. V gene TRBV6-5 combines with J gene TRBJ2-7; tentative D call: TRBD1 (6 bases). Germline CDR1 is MNHEY and CDR2 is SVGAGI. This CDR3 has 17 amino acids. V was trimmed by 2 bases and J by 0 bases, leaving 17 bases between them.

The rearrangement uses TRBV11-2 and TRBJ2-7; the match to TRBD1 covers 7 bases. Germline V gives CDR1 SGHAT, CDR2 FQNNGV. This CDR3 contains 13 residues. J gave up 0 bases and V 10 bases, and 6 bases lay outside the gene matches. The CDR3 region has the DNA TGTGCCATCGAGCCAGGGGGCTCCTACGAGCAGTACTTC. It encodes CAIEPGGSYEQYF.

The rearrangement links TRBV6-2 or TRBV6-3 to TRBJ2-7, with unresolved D. Per the germline V gene, CDR1 is MNHEY and CDR2 is SVGEGT. The V gene lost 5 bases and the J gene lost 0 bases, with 17 bases spanning the gap. There are 16 residues in the CDR3. The chain's CDR3 is CASSPHRTDHSYEQYF. The CDR3 DNA follows: TGTGCCAGCAGTCCTCATCGGACCGACCACTCCTACGAGCAGTACTTC.